These 13 T cell receptor beta chains share one sample of origin, sequenced in a study of blood T cell repertoires in COVID-19. Data came from immunoSEQ multiplex PCR; TCRdb stores just in-frame clones and leaves some out. This table holds about 100,000 clones, roughly 79% found once. Sequences were obtained from peripheral blood. These receptors were obtained from a woman in her 70s with acute or convalescent COVID-19.

The J gene is TRBJ2-7, the V gene TRBV28; possibly TRBD1 for D (6 bases). This CDR3 has 11 residues. Trimming took off 5 bases at V and 10 bases at J, with 12 bases between the two ends. The germline V gene encodes CDR1 MDHEN and CDR2 SYDVKM. The CDR3 DNA is TGTGCCAGCAGTCAAGGGACAAAACAGTACGTC. This codes for CASSQGTKQYV.

This chain uses TRBV14 with TRBJ1-4; D remains unclear. The CDR3 is 16 amino acids. Germline V gene data show CDR1 as SGHDN and CDR2 as FVKESK. The V end was cut by 2 bases, the J end by 0 bases, with 10 bases between. The CDR3 nucleotides are TGTGCCAGCAGCCAAAGAGTCCTTGCAACTAATGAAAAACTGTTTTTT. Translating gives CASSQRVLATNEKLFF.

The chain has TRBV9 and TRBJ2-2; D possibly corresponds to TRBD2 (7 bases). There are 16 residues in the CDR3. The V end was cut by 6 bases, the J end by 7 bases, with 22 bases between. Germline-derived CDR1 and CDR2 are SGDLS and YYNGEE. This chain's CDR3 is CASNYGASGGVGELFF. CDR3 DNA sequence: TGTGCCAGCAATTACGGGGCTTCGGGGGGCGTCGGGGAGCTGTTTTTT.

The V call is TRBV9, the J call TRBJ2-5; D is ambiguous. The germline CDR1 and CDR2 sequences are SGDLS and YYNGEE. V lost 3 bases, J lost 1 base, and 16 bases lay in between. The CDR3 is 16 residues long. The DNA for the CDR3 is TGTGCCAGCAGCGCGAACAGTCCTATCGTCCAAGAGACCCAGTACTTC. Translating gives CASSANSPIVQETQYF.

The rearrangement uses TRBV27 and TRBJ1-6; D perhaps matches TRBD1 (5 bases). This CDR3 region has 15 residues. CDR1 and CDR2 (germline): MNHEY, SMNVEV (reference sequence). V dropped 2 bases and J dropped 5 bases, with 10 bases sitting between them. The CDR3 region has the DNA TGTGCCAGCAGTTTAAGGGCACAGGATAATTCACCCCTCCACTTT. Translated: CASSLRAQDNSPLHF.

J is TRBJ1-2 and V is TRBV7-2, with D tentatively TRBD1 (5 bases). This CDR3 comprises 13 residues. The V gene lost 5 bases and the J gene lost 7 bases, with 14 bases spanning the gap. Germline V lookup: CDR1 SGHTA, CDR2 FQGNSA. CDR3 protein: CASSPSQGLGYTF. The DNA for the CDR3 is TGTGCCAGCAGCCCTAGCCAGGGACTTGGCTACACCTTC.

The rearrangement joins TRBV5-4 to TRBJ2-2, with TRBD2 matching over 12 bases. V gave up 3 bases and J gave up 13 bases; unmatched junction bases: 10. CDR1 is SGHNT, CDR2 YYREEE, per germline (reference sequence). The CDR3 totals 15 residues. The CDR3 is CASSSRTSGAEVLFF. CDR3 coding DNA: TGTGCCAGCAGCTCCCGGACTAGCGGGGCCGAGGTGCTGTTTTTT. Full variable domain (remainder filled in from reference TRBV5-4 and TRBJ2-2): ETGVTQSPTHLIKTRGQQVTLRCSSQSGHNTVSWYQQALGQGPQFIFQYYREEENGRGNFPPRFSGLQFPNYSSELNVNALELDDSALYLCASSSRTSGAEVLFFGEGSRLTVL.

V and J are TRBV4-3 and TRBJ1-2; D is unclear. Germline assignment: CDR1 LGHNA and CDR2 YSLEER. This CDR3 has 11 residues. The V end was cut by 3 bases, the J end by 8 bases, with 7 bases between. In nucleotides, the CDR3 is TGCGCCAGCAGCCACGCAGGCGGCTACACCTTC. Translated, it gives CASSHAGGYTF.

The chain carries TRBV3-1 (or the pseudogene TRBV3-2) and TRBJ1-2; tentative D call: TRBD1 (5 bases). Trimming pared 4 bases from V and 4 bases from J, leaving 13 bases between. CDR1 LGHDT and CDR2 YNNKEL come from the germline V gene (reference sequence). This CDR3 spans 14 amino acids. CDR3 DNA: TGTGCCAGCAGCCCCGGGGGAGGGTTCTATGGCTACACCTTC. Its translation is CASSPGGGFYGYTF.

The chain has TRBV3-1 (or the pseudogene TRBV3-2) and TRBJ2-5; 9 bases line up with TRBD2. Germline values: CDR1 LGHDT, CDR2 YNNKEL (reference sequence). This CDR3 contains 16 residues. Unmatched junction bases numbered 8, after V lost 4 bases and J lost 2 bases. CDR3 in DNA: TGTGCCAGCAGCCGCCGATTAGCGGGGGATCAAGAGACCCAGTACTTC. Amino acid sequence: CASSRRLAGDQETQYF.

This chain joins TRBV19 and TRBJ2-1; the match to TRBD2 covers 8 bases. Germline CDR1 LNHDA, CDR2 SQIVND (reference sequence). V shed 3 bases and J 9 bases; nucleotides not matched to a gene: 7. The CDR3 has 14 residues. In DNA form, the CDR3 reads TGTGCCAGTAGTATGGTAGCGGGGTATAGTGAGCAGTTCTTC. Its translation is CASSMVAGYSEQFF.

V gene TRBV5-8 combines with J gene TRBJ2-5, with 13 bases lining up with TRBD2. CDR1 and CDR2 (germline): SGHTS, YDEGEE. There are 15 residues in the CDR3. V gave up 4 bases and J gave up 3 bases; unmatched junction bases: 3. CDR3 nucleotides: TGTGCCAGCAGCACCGGGACTAGCGGGGAAGAGACCCAGTACTTC. It yields the protein CASSTGTSGEETQYF.

This clone turned up a few times. This chain links TRBV27 with TRBJ1-2, with D tentatively TRBD1 (5 bases). CDR3 length equals 14 residues. Deletions cut 6 bases from V and 8 bases from J, with 19 bases between. CDR1 is MNHEY and CDR2 is SMNVEV in the germline V gene (reference sequence). For the CDR3, the DNA is TGTGCCAGCAGCCTAGGCGGGGCTAAGGGGGGCTACACCTTC. As protein: CASSLGGAKGGYTF.